A single T cell receptor beta chain is shown here with its context. Per germline, CDR1 MGHRA and CDR2 YSYEKL. This CDR3 contains 15 residues. TCRdb reprocessed the 5' RACE reads; each CDR3 protein has one entry and no DNA is given. The repertoire table contains 500,000 or so distinct CDR3 sequences. The source of the sample is a study of T cells expressing NK-cell markers. This clonotype was sampled from a man between 18 and 35 years old in good health. The chain couples TRBV4-1 to TRBJ1-1; TCRdb gives TRBD1 as the D gene, but with no DNA this cannot be confirmed. Input material: blood T cells: a sorted CD56 or NKG2C T cell subset, CD4+ or CD8+ T cells, or bulk PBMC T cells (not recorded which). CDR3 residues: CASSQDATGVTEAFF.